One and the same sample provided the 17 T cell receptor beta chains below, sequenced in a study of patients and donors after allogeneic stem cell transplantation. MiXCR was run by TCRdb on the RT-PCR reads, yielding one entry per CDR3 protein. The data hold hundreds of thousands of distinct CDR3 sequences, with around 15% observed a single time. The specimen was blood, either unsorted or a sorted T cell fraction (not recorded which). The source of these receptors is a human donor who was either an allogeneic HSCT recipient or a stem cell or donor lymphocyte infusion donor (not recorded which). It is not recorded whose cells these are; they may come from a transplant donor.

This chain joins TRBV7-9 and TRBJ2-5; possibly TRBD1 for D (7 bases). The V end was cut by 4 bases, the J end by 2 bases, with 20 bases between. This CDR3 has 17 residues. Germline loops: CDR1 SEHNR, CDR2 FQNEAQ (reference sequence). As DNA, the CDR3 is TGTGCCAGCAGCTCGCAGGGGGGATCCTACATTCAAGAGACCCAGTACTTC. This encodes CASSSQGGSYIQETQYF.

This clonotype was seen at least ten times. The CDR3 nucleotides are TGTGCCAGCAGCTTAGTGGGAGGGACTAGCTCCTACAATGAGCAGTTCTTC. This gives the protein CASSLVGGTSSYNEQFF. The chain employs TRBV11-2 and TRBJ2-1, with 8 bases aligning to TRBD2. Germline lookup yields CDR1 SGHAT and CDR2 FQNNGV. J was trimmed by 0 bases and V by 1 base; bases with no gene match: 5. CDR3 length: 17 residues. The variable domain in full, completed from reference TRBV11-2 and TRBJ2-1, reads EAGVAQSPRYKIIEKRQSVAFWCNPISGHATLYWYQQILGQGPKLLIQFQNNGVVDDSQLPKDRFSAERLKGVDSTLKIQPAKLEDSAVYLCASSLVGGTSSYNEQFFGPGTRLTVL.

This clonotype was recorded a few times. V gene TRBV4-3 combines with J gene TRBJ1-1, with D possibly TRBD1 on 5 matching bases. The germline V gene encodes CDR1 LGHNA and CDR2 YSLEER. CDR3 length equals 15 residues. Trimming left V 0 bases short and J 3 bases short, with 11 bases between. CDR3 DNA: TGCGCCAGCAGCCAAGAATGGGGCATGGACACTGAAGCTTTCTTT. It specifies CASSQEWGMDTEAFF.

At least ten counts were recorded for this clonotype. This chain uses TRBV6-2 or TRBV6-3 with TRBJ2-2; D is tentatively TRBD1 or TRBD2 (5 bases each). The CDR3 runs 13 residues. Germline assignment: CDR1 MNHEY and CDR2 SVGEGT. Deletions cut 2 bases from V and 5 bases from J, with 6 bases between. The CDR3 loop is CASSYGGTGELFF. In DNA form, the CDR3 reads TGTGCCAGCAGTTACGGGGGTACCGGGGAGCTGTTTTTT.

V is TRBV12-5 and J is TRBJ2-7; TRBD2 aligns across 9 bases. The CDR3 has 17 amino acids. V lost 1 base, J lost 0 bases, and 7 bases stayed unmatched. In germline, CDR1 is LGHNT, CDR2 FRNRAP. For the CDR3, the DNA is TGTGCTAGTGGTTTGGACCCTCTAGCGGGAAGCTCCTACGAGCAGTACTTC. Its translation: CASGLDPLAGSSYEQYF.

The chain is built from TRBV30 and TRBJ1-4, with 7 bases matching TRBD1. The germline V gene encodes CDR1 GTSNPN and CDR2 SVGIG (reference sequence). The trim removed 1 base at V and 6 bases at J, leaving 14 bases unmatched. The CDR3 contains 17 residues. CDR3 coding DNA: TGTGCCTGGAGTGGTCTAAGGTGGGGACAGAAAGATGAAAAACTGTTTTTT. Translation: CAWSGLRWGQKDEKLFF.

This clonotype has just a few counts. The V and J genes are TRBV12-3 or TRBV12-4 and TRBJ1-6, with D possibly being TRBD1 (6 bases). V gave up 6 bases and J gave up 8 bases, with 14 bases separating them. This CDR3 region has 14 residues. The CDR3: CASSTRTAYSPLHF. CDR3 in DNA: TGTGCCAGCAGCACGAGGACAGCCTATTCACCCCTCCACTTT.

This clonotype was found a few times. CDR3: CSASEDRTYEQYF. CDR3 in DNA: TGCAGTGCTAGTGAGGACAGGACCTACGAGCAGTACTTC. V is TRBV20-1 and J is TRBJ2-7; 7 positions match TRBD1. V lost 3 bases to trimming and J lost 2 bases; unmatched junction nucleotides: 4. The germline V gene has CDR1 DFQATT and CDR2 SNEGSKA (reference sequence). This CDR3 has 13 residues.

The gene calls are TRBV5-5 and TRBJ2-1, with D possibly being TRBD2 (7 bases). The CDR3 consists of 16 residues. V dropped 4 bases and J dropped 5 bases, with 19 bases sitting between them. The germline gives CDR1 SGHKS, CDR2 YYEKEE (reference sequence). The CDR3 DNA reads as TGTGCCAGCAGCGGGCGGGGGCCCCTCCTTAACAATGAGCAGTTCTTC. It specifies CASSGRGPLLNNEQFF.

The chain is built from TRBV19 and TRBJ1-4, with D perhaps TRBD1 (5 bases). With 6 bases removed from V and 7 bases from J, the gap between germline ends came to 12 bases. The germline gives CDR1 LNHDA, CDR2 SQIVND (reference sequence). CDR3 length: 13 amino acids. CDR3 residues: CASRTLQAEKLFF. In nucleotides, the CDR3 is TGTGCCAGTAGAACATTACAGGCTGAAAAACTGTTTTTT.

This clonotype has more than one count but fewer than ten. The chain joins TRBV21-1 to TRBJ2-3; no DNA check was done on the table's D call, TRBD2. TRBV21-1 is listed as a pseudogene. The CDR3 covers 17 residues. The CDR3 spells CASSKGERGGPADTQYF. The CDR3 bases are TGTGCCAGCAGCAAAGGGGAGCGGGGAGGGCCGGCAGATACGCAGTATTTT.

The CDR3 loop is CATRDPQQPQHF. The CDR3 region has the DNA TGTGCCACTCGGGACCCCCAGCAGCCCCAGCATTTT. The chain carries TRBV28 and TRBJ1-5; a weak D match, TRBD1 (5 bases). This CDR3 has 12 residues. Deletions cut 10 bases from V and 7 bases from J, with 14 bases between. CDR1 and CDR2 from the germline V gene are MDHEN and SYDVKM.

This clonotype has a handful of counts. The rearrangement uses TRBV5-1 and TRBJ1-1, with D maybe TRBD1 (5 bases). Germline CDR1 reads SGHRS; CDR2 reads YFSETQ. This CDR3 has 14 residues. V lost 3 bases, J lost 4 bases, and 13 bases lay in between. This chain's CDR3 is CASSSGGVGTEAFF. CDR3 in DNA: TGCGCCAGCAGCTCCGGGGGGGTTGGCACTGAAGCTTTCTTT.

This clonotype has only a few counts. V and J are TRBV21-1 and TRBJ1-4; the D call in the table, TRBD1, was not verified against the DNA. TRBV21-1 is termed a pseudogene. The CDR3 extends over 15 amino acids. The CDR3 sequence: CASSKEPRRPKKLFF. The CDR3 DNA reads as TGTGCCAGCAGCAAAGAGCCCAGGCGCCCAAAAAAACTGTTTTTT.

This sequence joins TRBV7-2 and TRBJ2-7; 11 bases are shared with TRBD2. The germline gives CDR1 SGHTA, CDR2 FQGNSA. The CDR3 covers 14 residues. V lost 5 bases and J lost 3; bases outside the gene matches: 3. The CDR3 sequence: CASSPSGGNYEQYF. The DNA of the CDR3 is TGTGCCAGCAGCCCTAGCGGGGGGAACTACGAGCAGTACTTC. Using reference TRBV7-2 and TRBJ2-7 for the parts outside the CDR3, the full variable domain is GAGVSQSPSNKVTEKGKDVELRCDPISGHTALYWYRQSLGQGLEFLIYFQGNSAPDKSGLPSDRFSAERTGGSVSTLTIQRTQQEDSAVYLCASSPSGGNYEQYFGPGTRLTVT.

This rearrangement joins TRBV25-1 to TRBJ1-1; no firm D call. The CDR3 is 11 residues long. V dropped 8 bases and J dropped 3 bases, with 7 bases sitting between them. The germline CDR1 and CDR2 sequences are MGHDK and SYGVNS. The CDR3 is CASWQHTEAFF. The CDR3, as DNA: TGTGCCAGCTGGCAACACACTGAAGCTTTCTTT.

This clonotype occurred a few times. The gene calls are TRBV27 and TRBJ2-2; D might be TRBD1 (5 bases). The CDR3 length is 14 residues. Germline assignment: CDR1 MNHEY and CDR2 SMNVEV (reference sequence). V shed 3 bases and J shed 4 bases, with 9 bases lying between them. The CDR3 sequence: CASSLKGRTGELFF. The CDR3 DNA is TGTGCCAGCAGTTTGAAGGGGCGCACCGGGGAGCTGTTTTTT.